This TCR beta chain was observed in a study of blood T cell repertoires in COVID-19. Across the whole study: Spain, Italy and the United States supplied samples that represented acute and convalescent COVID-19. Sources were T cells, B-cell-depleted T cells, or PBMCs; the material itself was cDNA or gDNA.

In the authors' workflow: Quantification of nucleated cells was approximated via reference gene primer amplification. The repertoire was sequenced with immunoSEQ multiplex PCR; TCRdb's copy has only in-frame clones and lacks some. From that table come the V and J calls and clone size; the DNA was used to work out D and trimming. In the table there are around 72,000 clones, more than 80% of which are singletons. The source material was peripheral blood. The receptor's source is a woman in her 70s with acute or convalescent COVID-19.

In nucleotides, the CDR3 is TGTGCCAGCAGAACGGGGGGAACTGAAGCTTTCTTT. It yields the protein CASRTGGTEAFF. This sequence joins TRBV6-5 and TRBJ1-1; D may be TRBD1 (5 bases). This CDR3 is 12 amino acids long. V was trimmed by 6 bases and J by 5 bases, leaving 10 bases between them. Looked up from germline, CDR1 is MNHEY and CDR2 is SVGAGI.